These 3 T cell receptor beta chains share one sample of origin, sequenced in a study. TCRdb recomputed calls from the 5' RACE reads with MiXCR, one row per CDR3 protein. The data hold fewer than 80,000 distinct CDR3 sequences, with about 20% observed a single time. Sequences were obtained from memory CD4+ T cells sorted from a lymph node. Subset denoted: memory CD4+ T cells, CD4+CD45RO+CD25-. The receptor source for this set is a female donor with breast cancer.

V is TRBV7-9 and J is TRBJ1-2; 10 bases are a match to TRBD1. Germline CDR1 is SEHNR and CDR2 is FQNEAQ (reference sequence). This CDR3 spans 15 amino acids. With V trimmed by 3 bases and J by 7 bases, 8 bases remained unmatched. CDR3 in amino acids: CASSLGRQGAFGYTF. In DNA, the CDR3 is TGTGCCAGCAGCTTGGGCCGACAGGGGGCGTTTGGCTACACCTTC. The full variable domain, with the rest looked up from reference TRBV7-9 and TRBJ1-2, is DTGVSQNPRHKITKRGQNVTFRCDPISEHNRLYWYRQTLGQGPEFLTYFQNEAQLEKSRLLSDRFSAERPKGSFSTLEIQRTEQGDSAMYLCASSLGRQGAFGYTFGSGTRLTVV.

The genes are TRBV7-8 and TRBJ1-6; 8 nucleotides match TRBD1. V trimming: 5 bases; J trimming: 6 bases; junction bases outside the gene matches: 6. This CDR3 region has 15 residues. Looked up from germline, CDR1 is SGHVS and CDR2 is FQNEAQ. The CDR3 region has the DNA TGTGCCAGCAGCGCCCTAGACAGGGGTAATTCACCCCTCCACTTT. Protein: CASSALDRGNSPLHF.

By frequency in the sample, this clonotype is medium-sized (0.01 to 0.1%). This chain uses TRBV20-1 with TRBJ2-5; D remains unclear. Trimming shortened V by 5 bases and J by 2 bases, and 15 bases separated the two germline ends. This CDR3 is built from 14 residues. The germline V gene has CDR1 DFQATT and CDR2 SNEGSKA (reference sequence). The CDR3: CSAPHAPRQETQYF. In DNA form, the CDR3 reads TGCAGTGCTCCCCACGCTCCCCGTCAAGAGACCCAGTACTTC.